Listed here are 7 T cell receptor beta chains from one sample, sequenced in a study of control samples from healthy donors and cancer patients. Only in-frame clones appear in the TCRdb table, and some are missing; sequencing was by immunoSEQ multiplex PCR. The sample lists roughly 130,000 clones; just under 95% were seen once. Sequencing was done on a sample of blood. All receptors derive from a man aged 25-45 years in good health.

The gene calls are TRBV5-6 and TRBJ1-5; the D is unclear. The CDR3 runs 13 residues. V shed 4 bases and J shed 3 bases, with 8 bases lying between them. Germline CDR1 reads SGHDT; CDR2 reads YYEEEE. The CDR3 region has the DNA TGTGCCAGCAGCCCGGTTGCCAATCAGCCCCAGCATTTT. This gives the protein CASSPVANQPQHF.

The J gene is TRBJ2-5, the V gene TRBV20-1, with a tentative D call TRBD1 (6 bases). The CDR3 runs to 13 residues. The germline V gene has CDR1 DFQATT and CDR2 SNEGSKA (reference sequence). Trimming took 3 bases from V and 1 from J, leaving 9 bases between them. CDR3 in amino acids: CSASRDTQETQYF. The CDR3 DNA sequence: TGCAGTGCTAGTCGGGACACCCAAGAGACCCAGTACTTC.

The V call is TRBV6-5, the J call TRBJ1-5; no clear D. Trimming pared 2 bases from V and 0 bases from J, leaving 2 bases between. This CDR3 spans 13 amino acids. Germline CDR1 reads MNHEY; CDR2 reads SVGAGI. This CDR3 reads CASSYDSNQPQHF. The CDR3, as DNA: TGTGCCAGCAGTTACGATAGCAATCAGCCCCAGCATTTT.

This sequence joins TRBV30 and TRBJ1-4; tentatively, D is TRBD1 (5 bases). Trimming removed 8 bases at V and 0 bases at J, with 19 bases between. CDR3 length: 16 amino acids. The germline V gene has CDR1 GTSNPN and CDR2 SVGIG (reference sequence). Here the CDR3 DNA reads TGTGCCCACTCGGCAGGGCCTATTGCAACTAATGAAAAACTGTTTTTT. Amino acid sequence: CAHSAGPIATNEKLFF.

The CDR3 DNA reads as TGTGCCAGCAGCTTGGGGGAGGGGGCAGGGGACGTCCTGAACTATGGCTACACCTTC. As protein: CASSLGEGAGDVLNYGYTF. The rearrangement uses TRBV5-4 and TRBJ1-2, with TRBD1 identical over 7 bases. CDR1 is SGHNT and CDR2 is YYREEE in the germline V gene (reference sequence). The CDR3 is 19 amino acids. J was trimmed by 2 bases and V by 0 bases; bases with no gene match: 16.

The J gene is TRBJ1-1, the V gene TRBV29-1; the match to TRBD1 covers 10 bases. This CDR3 contains 13 residues. V lost 6 bases and J lost 6; bases outside the gene matches: 7. Germline assignment: CDR1 SQVTM and CDR2 ANQGSEA. The CDR3 loop is CSVDGQGVSEAFF. In DNA form, the CDR3 reads TGCAGCGTCGACGGACAGGGGGTCTCTGAAGCTTTCTTT.

The V call is TRBV2, the J call TRBJ2-1, with 12 bases fitting TRBD2. The CDR3 totals 15 residues. After removal of 6 bases from V and 7 bases from J, the junction contained 7 bases not matched to a gene. CDR1 is SNHLY, CDR2 FYNNEI, per germline. The CDR3 loop is CASSRLAGVTNEQFF. The CDR3 DNA reads TGTGCCAGCAGCAGACTAGCGGGGGTCACTAATGAGCAGTTCTTC. Variable domain in full (rest from reference TRBV2 and TRBJ2-1): EPEVTQTPSHQVTQMGQEVILRCVPISNHLYFYWYRQILGQKVEFLVSFYNNEISEKSEIFDDQFSVERPDGSNFTLKIRSTKLEDSAMYFCASSRLAGVTNEQFFGPGTRLTVL.